Included here is one TCR beta chain sequence, with context. Its antigen remains unidentified. The DNA is left out, because the CDR3 cannot be placed on it with certainty; the CDR3 is given as TCRdb lists it. These data originate in a study of CD8+CD57+ T cells in acquired aplastic anemia. Study context: DNA from sorted CD4+ and CD8+ cells averaged roughly 3.4 ug. Healthy donors gave about 10.8 million reads on average for CD4+ cells. Study-level results: The CD8+ Simpson's diversity of patients and controls was not significantly different. Patients and controls shared under 35 CD8+ CDR3 sequences, highly expressed in patients.

Per germline, CDR1 LNHNV and CDR2 YYDKDF (reference sequence). The CDR3 has 24 amino acids, counting both end residues. Investigators profiled TCR beta VDJ and CDR3 from genomic DNA template. TCRdb reanalysed the reads using MiXCR and keeps one entry per CDR3 protein. The table records fewer than 200,000 distinct CDR3 sequences, 50% to 75% of them present only once. This chain connects TRBV15 to TRBJ2-3; the tabulated D call, TRBD1, remains unverified against the DNA. This sequence was found in a human donor in good health. Sample: sorted CD4+, CD8+, or CD8+CD57+ T cells (not recorded which) from PBMCs. This chain's CDR3 is CATSRDGDLGYNEQFFGPGSTQYF.